The clone carrying this T cell receptor beta chain has a single count. The CDR3 contains 14 residues. Germline CDR1 is SGHRS and CDR2 is YFSETQ. V was trimmed by 5 bases and J by 1 base, leaving 10 bases between them. The data are from a study of blood T cell repertoires in COVID-19. Study context: Acute-phase and convalescent COVID-19 samples originated in the United States, Italy and Spain. Nucleic acid was either cDNA or gDNA, and it came from T cells, B-cell-depleted T cells, or PBMCs.

Original methodology: Nucleated cell counts were estimated from reference gene primer amplification. This table comes from immunoSEQ multiplex PCR, and its TCRdb copy is limited to in-frame clones, with some not included. V and J calls and clone size are as listed in that table; D and trimming were resolved from the DNA. The repertoire holds about 200,000 clones, with 70% to 90% as singletons. V usage is TRBV5-1 and J usage is TRBJ1-3; no definite D call. Sequencing input: peripheral blood. This TCR was sampled from a woman older than 75 with acute or convalescent COVID-19. The CDR3 is CASSYGLSGNTIYF. In nucleotides, the CDR3 is TGCGCCAGCAGTTATGGGCTTTCTGGAAACACCATATATTTT.